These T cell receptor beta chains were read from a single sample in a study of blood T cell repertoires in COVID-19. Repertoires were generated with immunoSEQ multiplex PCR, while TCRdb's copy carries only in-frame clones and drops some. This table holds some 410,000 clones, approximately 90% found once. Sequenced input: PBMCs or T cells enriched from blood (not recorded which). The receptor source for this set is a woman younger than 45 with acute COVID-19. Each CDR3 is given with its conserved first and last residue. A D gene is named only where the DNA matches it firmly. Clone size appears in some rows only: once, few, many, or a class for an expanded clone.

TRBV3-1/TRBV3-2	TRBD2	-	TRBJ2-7	CASSQDLKERGGRLEQYF	TGTGCCAGCAGCCAAGATCTTAAAGAGCGGGGGGGGCGTCTCGAGCAGTACTTC
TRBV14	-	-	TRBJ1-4	CASSLQLTEKLFF	TGTGCCAGCAGCTTACAGCTGACGGAAAAACTGTTTTTT
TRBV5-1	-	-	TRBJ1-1	CASSLVYRGSGTEAFF	TGCGCCAGCAGCTTGGTATATAGGGGGTCCGGCACTGAAGCTTTCTTT
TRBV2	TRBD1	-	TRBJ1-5	CASSEGQGNSQPQHF	TGTGCCAGCAGTGAGGGACAGGGTAATAGTCAGCCCCAGCATTTT
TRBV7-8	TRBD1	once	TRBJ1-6	CASSSGQGSNSPLHF	TGTGCCAGCAGCTCGGGACAGGGGAGTAATTCACCCCTCCACTTT
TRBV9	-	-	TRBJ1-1	CASMGPGGTEAFF	TGTGCCAGCATGGGTCCCGGGGGGACTGAAGCTTTCTTT
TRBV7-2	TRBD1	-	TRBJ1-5	CASSPRTGSNQPQHF	TGTGCCAGCAGCCCCCGGACAGGTAGCAATCAGCCCCAGCATTTT
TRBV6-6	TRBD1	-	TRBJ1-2	CASSPGQGWEYGYTF	TGTGCCAGCAGTCCCGGACAGGGGTGGGAATATGGCTACACCTTC
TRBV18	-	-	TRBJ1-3	CASSPSGRGSSGNTIYF	TGTGCCAGCTCACCCTCAGGACGGGGGAGCTCTGGAAACACCATATATTTT
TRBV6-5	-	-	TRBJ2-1	CASSRDAYNEQFF	TGTGCCAGCTCGCGGGACGCATACAATGAGCAGTTCTTC
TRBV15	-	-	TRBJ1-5	CATSHSGDQPQHF	TGTGCCACCAGCCACAGCGGGGATCAGCCCCAGCATTTT
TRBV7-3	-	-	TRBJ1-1	CASSSQLNTEAFF	TGTGCCAGCAGCTCCCAGTTGAACACTGAAGCTTTCTTT
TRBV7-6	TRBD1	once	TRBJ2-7	CASSLSSDRDEQYF	TGTGCCAGCAGCCTGTCATCCGACAGGGACGAGCAGTACTTC
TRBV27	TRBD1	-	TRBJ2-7	CASALGQGLAYEQYF	TGTGCCAGCGCCCTAGGACAGGGTTTGGCCTACGAGCAGTACTTC
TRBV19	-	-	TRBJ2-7	CASSIVRGTGEEYEQYF	TGTGCCAGTAGTATAGTACGAGGGACGGGAGAAGAGTACGAGCAGTACTTC
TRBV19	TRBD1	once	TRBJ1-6	CASSFGTDNSPLHF	TGTGCCAGTAGTTTTGGGACAGATAATTCACCCCTCCACTTT
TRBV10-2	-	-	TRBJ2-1	CASSVGGDEQFF	TGCGCCAGCAGTGTCGGTGGAGATGAGCAGTTCTTC
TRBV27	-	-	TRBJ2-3	CASRPGGTDTQYF	TGTGCCAGCAGGCCGGGAGGCACAGATACGCAGTATTTT
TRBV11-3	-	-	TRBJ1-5	CASSLESRRPPSPQHF	TGTGCCAGCAGCTTAGAGTCTAGACGGCCCCCCTCGCCCCAGCATTTT
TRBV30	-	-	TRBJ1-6	CAWSLQGFSYNSPLHF	TGTGCCTGGAGTCTCCAGGGTTTCTCCTATAATTCACCCCTCCACTTT
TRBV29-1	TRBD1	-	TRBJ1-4	CSVRPGTGVNHDPINEKLFF	TGCAGCGTCCGTCCCGGGACAGGGGTGAACCACGACCCCATTAATGAAAAACTGTTTTTT
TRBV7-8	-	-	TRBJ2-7	CASSLDGRSYEQYF	TGTGCCAGCAGCTTAGATGGGCGAAGCTACGAGCAGTACTTC
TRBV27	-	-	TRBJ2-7	CASSSPGGPYTYEQYF	TGTGCCAGCAGCTCCCCCGGGGGGCCTTATACCTACGAGCAGTACTTC
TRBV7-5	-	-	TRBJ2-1	CVRSPGTGENLF	TGTGTCAGAAGCCCAGGGACAGGGGAAAACCTCTTC
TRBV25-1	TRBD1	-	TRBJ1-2	CASSGDRGPVDGYTF	TGTGCCAGCAGTGGCGACAGGGGGCCGGTTGATGGCTACACCTTC
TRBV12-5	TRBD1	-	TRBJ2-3	CASGPGQSTDTQYF	TGTGCTAGTGGCCCGGGACAGAGCACAGATACGCAGTATTTT
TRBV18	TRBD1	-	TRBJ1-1	CASSPSGQPNTEAFF	TGTGCCAGCTCACCTTCGGGACAGCCGAACACTGAAGCTTTCTTT
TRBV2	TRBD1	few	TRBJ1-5	CASSEALQGNRAQHF	TGTGCCAGCAGTGAAGCATTACAGGGGAACAGGGCCCAGCATTTT
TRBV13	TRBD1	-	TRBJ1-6	CASSLTGGRNSPLHF	TGTGCCAGCAGCTTAACAGGGGGCAGGAATTCACCCCTCCACTTT
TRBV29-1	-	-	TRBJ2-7	CSVEQGPTYEQYF	TGCAGCGTTGAGCAGGGTCCCACCTACGAGCAGTACTTC
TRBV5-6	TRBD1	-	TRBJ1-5	CASSLSAPGGNQPQHF	TGTGCCAGCAGCTTGAGCGCCCCAGGGGGAAATCAGCCCCAGCATTTT
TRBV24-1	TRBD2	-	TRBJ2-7	CATSDNTPSGKSSYEQYF	TGTGCCACCAGTGATAATACCCCTAGCGGGAAGAGCTCCTACGAGCAGTACTTC
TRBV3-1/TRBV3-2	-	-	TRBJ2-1	CASSRTGSYNEQFF	TGTGCCAGCAGCCGTACAGGGAGTTACAATGAGCAGTTCTTC
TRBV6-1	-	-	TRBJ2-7	CASSEYRNNYEQYF	TGTGCCAGCAGTGAATACAGGAATAACTACGAGCAGTACTTC
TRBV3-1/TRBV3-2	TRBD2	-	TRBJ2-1	CASSLRLAGIYNEQFF	TGTGCCAGCAGCCTCCGACTAGCGGGCATCTACAATGAGCAGTTCTTC
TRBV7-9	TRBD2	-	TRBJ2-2	CASSHRTSGITGELFF	TGTGCCAGCAGCCATAGGACTAGCGGTATCACCGGGGAGCTGTTTTTT
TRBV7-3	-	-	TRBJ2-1	CASSLTVWGYHNEQFF	TGTGCCAGCAGCTTAACGGTTTGGGGCTACCACAATGAGCAGTTCTTC
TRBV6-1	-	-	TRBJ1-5	CASSEVQGHFQPQHF	TGTGCCAGCAGTGAAGTCCAGGGACATTTTCAGCCCCAGCATTTT
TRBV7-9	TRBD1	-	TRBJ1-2	CASSSDPTGNYGYTF	TGTGCCAGCAGCTCCGACCCGACAGGGAACTATGGCTACACCTTC
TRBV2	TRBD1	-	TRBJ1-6	CASSLQGAGSPLHF	TGTGCCAGCAGCCTCCAGGGGGCAGGTTCACCCCTCCACTTT
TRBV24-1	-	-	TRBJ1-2	CATSDPTGNYGYTF	TGTGCCACCAGTGATCCGACAGGCAACTATGGCTACACCTTC
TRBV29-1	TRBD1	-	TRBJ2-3	CSVGGTGDLDTQYF	TGCAGCGTTGGAGGGACAGGGGATCTAGATACGCAGTATTTT
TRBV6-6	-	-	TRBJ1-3	CASSYSQGAGNTIYF	TGTGCCAGCAGTTACTCCCAAGGGGCTGGAAACACCATATATTTT
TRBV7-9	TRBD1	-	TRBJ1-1	CASSSTGGSYEAFF	TGTGCCAGCAGTTCGACAGGGGGCTCTTATGAAGCTTTCTTT
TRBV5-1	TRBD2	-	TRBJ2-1	CASSLEPAGGGGHFLGYNEQFF	TGCGCCAGCAGCTTGGAACCAGCTGGGGGCGGGGGGCACTTTTTAGGGTACAATGAGCAGTTCTTC
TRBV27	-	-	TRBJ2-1	CASSLRAGGEQFF	TGTGCCAGCAGTTTGAGGGCCGGGGGTGAGCAGTTCTTC
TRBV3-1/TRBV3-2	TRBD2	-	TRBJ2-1	CASSQGIAGGQNEQFF	TGTGCCAGCAGCCAAGGCATAGCGGGGGGGCAGAATGAGCAGTTCTTC
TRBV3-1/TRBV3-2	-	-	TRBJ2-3	CASSHRSSQYF	TGTGCCAGCAGCCACCGGTCTTCGCAGTATTTT
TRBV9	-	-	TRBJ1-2	CASSVVLGNGYTF	TGTGCCAGCAGCGTAGTTTTGGGCAATGGCTACACCTTC
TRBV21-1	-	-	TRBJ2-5	CASSKVTGRETQYF	TGTGCCAGCAGCAAAGTGACGGGGAGGGAGACCCAGTACTTC
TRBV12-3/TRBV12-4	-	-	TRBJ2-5	CASSQQETQYF	TGTGCCAGCAGTCAACAAGAGACCCAGTACTTC